The 24 T cell receptor beta chains listed next were all sequenced from one sample in a study of blood T cells in healthy people across ages. Sample-barcoded 5' priming and a J-beta primer mix drove a second PCR of 7 to 11 cycles. MiXCR was run by TCRdb on the 5' RACE reads, yielding one entry per CDR3 protein. The sample contains about 1,400,000 distinct CDR3 sequences, roughly 45% of which appear only once. The sample consisted of blood. The origin of the receptors is a woman aged 18-30 years in good health.

Only a few counts were recorded for this clonotype. The rearrangement joins TRBV10-3 to TRBJ1-2, with 10 positions matching TRBD1. Trimming removed 10 bases from V and 7 bases from J; junction bases left unmatched: 15. Germline assignment: CDR1 ENHRY and CDR2 SYGVKD. The CDR3 spans 15 residues. CDR3 sequence: CATSKSGTGDTGYTF. In DNA form, the CDR3 reads TGTGCCACCTCGAAGTCCGGGACAGGGGACACTGGCTACACCTTC.

This rearrangement joins TRBV4-1 to TRBJ1-6; D unclear. V was trimmed by 0 bases and J by 6 bases, leaving 9 bases between them. CDR3 length: 15 residues. CDR1 MGHRA and CDR2 YSYEKL come from the germline V gene. The CDR3 region has the DNA TGCGCCAGCAGCCAAGAAGACGTCTTTAATTCACCCCTCCACTTT. Its protein product is CASSQEDVFNSPLHF.

This rearrangement joins TRBV28 to TRBJ2-7; maybe TRBD2 (5 bases). The germline CDR1 and CDR2 sequences are MDHEN and SYDVKM. This CDR3 has 13 residues. Deletions cut 6 bases from V and 7 bases from J, with 16 bases between. This chain's CDR3 is CASSTSTPGEQYF. The CDR3, as DNA: TGTGCCAGCAGCACAAGCACCCCGGGAGAGCAGTACTTC.

This clonotype has only a few counts. V is TRBV12-3 or TRBV12-4 and J is TRBJ2-7, with no clear D. The germline V and J ends were trimmed by 5 bases and 4 bases, with 9 bases remaining between them. The CDR3 totals 12 residues. CDR3 sequence: CASSLNFYEQYF. In DNA, the CDR3 is TGTGCCAGCAGTCTAAACTTTTACGAGCAGTACTTC.

The chain combines TRBV5-1 with TRBJ1-3, with TRBD1 matching over 8 bases. Germline V gene data show CDR1 as SGHRS and CDR2 as YFSETQ. This CDR3 comprises 16 residues. The trim removed 4 bases at V and 3 bases at J, leaving 9 bases unmatched. As DNA, the CDR3 is TGCGCCAGCAGCACCGGACAGGGAGCTCTTGGAAACACCATATATTTT. This sequence encodes CASSTGQGALGNTIYF.

This chain joins TRBV2 and TRBJ2-3, with TRBD2 identical over 7 bases. This CDR3 contains 18 residues. With 1 base clipped from V and 0 bases from J, the junction kept 10 bases outside the gene matches. The V gene's germline CDR1 is SNHLY and CDR2 FYNNEI. The CDR3 is CASSEDPFGGDSTDTQYF. The CDR3 coding sequence is TGTGCCAGCAGTGAAGATCCTTTTGGGGGGGATAGCACAGATACGCAGTATTTT.

CDR3 amino acids: CASSQAIAGVHNEQFF. The CDR3 nucleotides read TGCGCCAGCAGCCAAGCAATAGCGGGGGTCCACAATGAGCAGTTCTTC. The chain carries TRBV4-1 and TRBJ2-1; 9 nucleotides match TRBD2. Looked up from germline, CDR1 is MGHRA and CDR2 is YSYEKL. The CDR3 extends over 16 amino acids. V gave up 1 base and J gave up 5 bases; unmatched junction bases: 6.

This rearrangement joins TRBV9 to TRBJ2-3; TRBD2 might be the D (5 bases). Trimming pared 3 bases from V and 2 bases from J, leaving 10 bases between. Germline-derived CDR1 and CDR2 are SGDLS and YYNGEE. The CDR3 spans 14 residues. For the CDR3, the DNA is TGTGCCAGCAGCGCAAGCGGATACACAGATACGCAGTATTTT. Translated, it gives CASSASGYTDTQYF. The full variable domain, in which reference TRBV9 and TRBJ2-3 provide the parts outside the CDR3, is DSGVTQTPKHLITATGQRVTLRCSPRSGDLSVYWYQQSLDQGLQFLIQYYNGEERAKGNILERFSAQQFPDLHSELNLSSLELGDSALYFCASSASGYTDTQYFGPGTRLTVL.

This sequence joins TRBV20-1 and TRBJ1-2; D not certain. The CDR3 runs to 12 residues. Trimming cost V 4 bases and J 4 bases, with 10 bases left between them. Germline CDR1 DFQATT, CDR2 SNEGSKA (reference sequence). This CDR3 is CSATGILYGYTF. The CDR3 DNA is TGCAGTGCTACCGGGATCCTCTATGGCTACACCTTC.

The genes are TRBV14 and TRBJ2-1, with TRBD2 identical over 7 bases. This CDR3 spans 17 amino acids. Germline V CDR1 and CDR2: SGHDN, FVKESK. V lost 3 bases, J lost 5 bases, and 13 bases stayed unmatched. The CDR3 DNA sequence: TGTGCCAGCAGCCAGGGACCCCCCCGGGACTACCACAATGAGCAGTTCTTC. It translates to CASSQGPPRDYHNEQFF.

This clonotype was observed a few times. The gene calls are TRBV20-1 and TRBJ1-1; TRBD1 might be the D (5 bases). This CDR3 has 15 amino acids. Per germline, CDR1 DFQATT and CDR2 SNEGSKA (reference sequence). V was pared by 0 bases and J by 6 bases, with 17 bases between. In nucleotides, the CDR3 is TGCAGTGCTAGAGATGGGGACGGTGGGAAAGCTGAAGCTTTCTTT. Translation gives CSARDGDGGKAEAFF.

This clonotype was counted only a few times. The rearrangement uses TRBV12-3 or TRBV12-4 and TRBJ2-2, with 15 bases aligning to TRBD2. This CDR3 contains 16 residues. Unmatched junction bases numbered 3, after V lost 5 bases and J lost 5 bases. Here the CDR3 reads CASSLGTSGGTGELFF. The DNA of the CDR3 is TGTGCCAGCAGTCTTGGGACTAGCGGGGGGACCGGGGAGCTGTTTTTT.

The table lists this clonotype with a few counts. DNA of the CDR3: TGCAGTGCCCAGCCTCAAGGACAGAACACTGAAGCTTTCTTT. It encodes CSAQPQGQNTEAFF. The V call is TRBV20-1, the J call TRBJ1-1, with D possibly matching TRBD1 (5 bases). The germline CDR1 and CDR2 sequences are DFQATT and SNEGSKA (reference sequence). The CDR3 is 14 residues long. V lost 6 bases to trimming and J lost 1 base, with 15 bases between them.

The chain combines TRBV20-1 with TRBJ2-7, with D unclear. This CDR3 is 14 amino acids long. The V and J ends lost 5 bases and 4 bases respectively, with 18 bases between them. Germline V gives CDR1 DFQATT, CDR2 SNEGSKA (reference sequence). The CDR3 nucleotides are TGCAGTGCTGGAACTCCCGTCCCCGTATACGAGCAGTACTTC. As protein: CSAGTPVPVYEQYF.

The gene calls are TRBV4-2 and TRBJ2-1; 8 bases match TRBD2. Per germline, CDR1 LGHNA and CDR2 YNFKEQ. The CDR3 is 16 amino acids. V dropped 0 bases and J dropped 3; count of bases not matched to a gene: 4. This CDR3 is CASSQDPAGDYNEQFF. As DNA, the CDR3 is TGTGCCAGCAGCCAAGACCCAGCGGGGGACTACAATGAGCAGTTCTTC.

The J gene is TRBJ2-4, the V gene TRBV12-3 or TRBV12-4; the D is unclear. The CDR3 has 13 residues. V was cut by 6 bases and J by 13 bases, with 19 bases left in between. The CDR3 DNA follows: TGTGCCAGCAGCACTAACTACCAAGAGGCCCAGTACTTC. Translated, it gives CASSTNYQEAQYF.

The V and J genes are TRBV7-2 and TRBJ2-5; D not resolved. This CDR3 region has 14 residues. The germline V and J ends were trimmed by 3 bases and 1 base, with 9 bases remaining between them. Germline CDR1 is SGHTA and CDR2 is FQGNSA. The CDR3 nucleotides read TGTGCCAGCAGCTTGAGTCATTCCCAAGAGACCCAGTACTTC. Translation gives CASSLSHSQETQYF.

This clonotype was detected a few times. The chain recombines TRBV11-2 with TRBJ2-3; D is unclear. Germline-derived CDR1 and CDR2 are SGHAT and FQNNGV. V dropped 2 bases and J dropped 4 bases, with 7 bases sitting between them. The CDR3 totals 13 residues. Here the CDR3 reads CASSLPVPDTQYF. The CDR3 coding sequence is TGTGCCAGCAGCTTACCTGTCCCAGATACGCAGTATTTT. Together with reference TRBV11-2 and TRBJ2-3, the CDR3 gives the full variable domain: EAGVAQSPRYKIIEKRQSVAFWCNPISGHATLYWYQQILGQGPKLLIQFQNNGVVDDSQLPKDRFSAERLKGVDSTLKIQPAKLEDSAVYLCASSLPVPDTQYFGPGTRLTVL.

This clonotype showed up just a few times. The rearrangement joins TRBV12-3 or TRBV12-4 to TRBJ2-5, with no clear D. This CDR3 has 14 amino acids. With 2 bases removed from V and 3 bases from J, the gap between germline ends came to 10 bases. CDR3 in DNA: TGTGCCAGCAGTTTACTGGCAGCAAAAGAGACCCAGTACTTC. Its protein product is CASSLLAAKETQYF.

The gene calls are TRBV5-1 and TRBJ1-1; D call uncertain. Trimming cost V 4 bases and J 2 bases, with 15 bases left between them. CDR3 size: 15 residues. The germline V gene has CDR1 SGHRS and CDR2 YFSETQ. The CDR3, as DNA: TGCGCCAGCAGCCCGACCGGCGCAGGAAACACTGAAGCTTTCTTT. Amino acids: CASSPTGAGNTEAFF.

The chain recombines TRBV27 with TRBJ1-2, with 7 bases fitting TRBD1. The CDR3 has 15 amino acids. The ends lost 6 bases at V and 2 bases at J; junction bases unmatched: 9. Per the germline V gene, CDR1 is MNHEY and CDR2 is SMNVEV (reference sequence). This CDR3 is CASSYSGGINYGYTF. DNA for the CDR3: TGTGCCAGCAGCTACTCAGGGGGAATAAACTATGGCTACACCTTC.

This CDR3 reads CASSSLGEREGPDTQYF. Written as DNA, the CDR3 is TGTGCCAGCAGTTCCCTAGGCGAGCGGGAGGGCCCAGATACGCAGTATTTT. The chain has TRBV6-6 and TRBJ2-3, with 10 bases lining up with TRBD2. Trimming removed 4 bases from V and 4 bases from J; junction bases left unmatched: 11. The CDR3 totals 17 residues. Germline V lookup: CDR1 MNHNY, CDR2 SVGAGI (reference sequence).

The chain combines TRBV20-1 with TRBJ2-2; the match to TRBD1 covers 7 bases. Trimming removed 3 bases from V and 3 bases from J; junction bases left unmatched: 10. The CDR3 length is 16 residues. The germline V gene encodes CDR1 DFQATT and CDR2 SNEGSKA (reference sequence). The CDR3 here is CSASFPGQRDTGELFF. CDR3 DNA: TGCAGTGCTAGTTTCCCGGGACAGCGTGACACCGGGGAGCTGTTTTTT.

The chain carries TRBV4-1 and TRBJ1-2; D not certain. The CDR3 covers 16 residues. CDR1 is MGHRA, CDR2 YSYEKL, per germline. Deletions cut 1 base from V and 3 bases from J, with 15 bases between. CDR3 protein: CASSQVIGRTYYGYTF. The DNA for the CDR3 is TGCGCCAGCAGCCAAGTGATAGGACGGACCTACTATGGCTACACCTTC.